The TCR beta chain described here comes from a study of vaccination effects on CD4 cells after COVID-19. The data were produced by immunoSEQ multiplex PCR, yet TCRdb's version contains in-frame clones alone and is incomplete. The sample holds around 22,000 clones, over 70% seen once. Trimming pared 0 bases from V and 4 bases from J, leaving 15 bases between. CDR1 is SGHTA and CDR2 is FQGNSA in the germline V gene. CDR3 length equals 16 residues. To note about this clone: What it binds is not known.

Antigen-specific CD4+ T cells were first expanded with viral peptide pools by the ViraFEST assay and only then sequenced. Isolating CD4+ T cells followed approximately 9 days of culture. None of the vaccinated had previously contracted SARS-CoV-2, and their nucleocapsid antibodies tested negative. The clonotype comes from a human donor who received a COVID-19 vaccine. Sequencing used CD4+ T cells from PBMCs cultured with HCoV-229E spike peptides, obtained before COVID-19 vaccination. The genes are TRBV7-2 and TRBJ1-2; D is possibly TRBD1 (6 bases). The CDR3 sequence: CASSLARTVGGYGYTF. In DNA, the CDR3 is TGTGCCAGCAGCTTAGCGAGGACAGTAGGTGGCTATGGCTACACCTTC.